This entry concerns a single T cell receptor beta chain. All donors were Caucasian adults living in Nashville, Tennessee. This specimen comes from a study of shared clonotypes between healthy human individuals. Assay runs were performed at deep level. Assay: immunoSEQ multiplex PCR; the TCRdb copy retains only in-frame clones and omits some. The data show approximately 700,000 clones, around four fifths seen once. The sequence was collected from a woman younger than 45 in good health. The sequencing sample was made of memory CD4+ T cells sorted from blood. Subset indicated: CD45RA-negative fraction.

CDR3 in DNA: TGTGCCAGCAGTTACCAGGGGACTAACACCGGGGAGCTGTTTTTT. It encodes CASSYQGTNTGELFF. This sequence joins TRBV6-6 and TRBJ2-2; D assignment may be TRBD1 or TRBD2 (6 bases each). V was trimmed by 2 bases and J by 2 bases, leaving 9 bases between them. The CDR3 has 15 amino acids. Germline-derived CDR1 and CDR2 are MNHNY and SVGAGI (reference sequence).